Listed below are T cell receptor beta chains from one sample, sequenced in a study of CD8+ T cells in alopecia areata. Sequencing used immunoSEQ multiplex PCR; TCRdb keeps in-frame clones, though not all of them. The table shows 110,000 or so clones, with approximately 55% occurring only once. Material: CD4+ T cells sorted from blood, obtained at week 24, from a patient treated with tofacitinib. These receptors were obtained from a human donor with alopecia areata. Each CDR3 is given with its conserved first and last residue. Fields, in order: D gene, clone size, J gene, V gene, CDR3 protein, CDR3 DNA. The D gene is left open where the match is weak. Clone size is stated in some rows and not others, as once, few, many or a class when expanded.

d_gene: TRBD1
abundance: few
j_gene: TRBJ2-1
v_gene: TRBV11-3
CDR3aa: CASSLGFDRDNEQFF
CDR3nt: TGTGCCAGCAGCTTGGGTTTTGACAGGGACAATGAGCAGTTCTTC

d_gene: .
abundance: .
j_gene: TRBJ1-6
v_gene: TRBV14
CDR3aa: CASSQGSRWGSPLHF
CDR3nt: TGTGCCAGCAGCCAGGGGAGCCGCTGGGGGTCACCCCTCCACTTT

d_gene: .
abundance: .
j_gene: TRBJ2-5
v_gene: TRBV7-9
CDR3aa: CASSLLDSTGTQYF
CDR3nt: TGTGCCAGCAGCTTACTGGACAGCACCGGGACCCAGTACTTC

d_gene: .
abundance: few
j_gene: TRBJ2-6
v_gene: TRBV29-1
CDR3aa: CSVAVGQTFSGANVLTF
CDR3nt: TGCAGCGTTGCTGTTGGACAGACCTTCTCTGGGGCCAACGTCCTGACTTTC

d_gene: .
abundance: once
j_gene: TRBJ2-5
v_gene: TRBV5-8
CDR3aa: CASSFQLETQYF
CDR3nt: TGTGCCAGCAGCTTTCAGCTGGAGACCCAGTACTTC

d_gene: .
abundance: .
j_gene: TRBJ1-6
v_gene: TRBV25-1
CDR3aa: CASKLRDNYNSPLHF
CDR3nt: TGTGCCAGCAAACTACGGGACAACTATAATTCACCCCTCCACTTT

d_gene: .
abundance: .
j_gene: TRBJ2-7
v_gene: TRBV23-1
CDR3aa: CASSQAGTPVF
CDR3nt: TGCGCCAGCAGTCAAGCCGGGACCCCCGTCTTC

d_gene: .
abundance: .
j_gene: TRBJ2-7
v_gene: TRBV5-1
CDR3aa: CASEYRYEQYF
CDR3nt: TGCGCCAGCGAGTATCGCTACGAGCAGTACTTC

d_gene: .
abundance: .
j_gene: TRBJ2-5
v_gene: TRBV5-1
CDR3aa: CASSFRSTQETQYF
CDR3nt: TGCGCCAGCAGCTTTAGATCGACCCAAGAGACCCAGTACTTC

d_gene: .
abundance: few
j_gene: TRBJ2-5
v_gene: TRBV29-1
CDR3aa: CSVAYSQETQYF
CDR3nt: TGCAGCGTTGCGTACAGCCAAGAGACCCAGTACTTC

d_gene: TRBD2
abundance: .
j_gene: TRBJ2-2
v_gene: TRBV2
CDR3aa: CASSVRAGENTGELFF
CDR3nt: TGTGCCAGCAGTGTCCGAGCGGGGGAGAACACCGGGGAGCTGTTTTTT

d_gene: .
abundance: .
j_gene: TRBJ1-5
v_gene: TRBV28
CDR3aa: CASSLSTGLGQPQHF
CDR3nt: TGTGCCAGCAGCCTATCTACAGGGCTGGGTCAGCCCCAGCATTTT

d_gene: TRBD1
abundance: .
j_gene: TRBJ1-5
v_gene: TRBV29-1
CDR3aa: CSVGTDSNQPQHF
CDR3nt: TGCAGCGTGGGGACAGATAGCAATCAGCCCCAGCATTTT

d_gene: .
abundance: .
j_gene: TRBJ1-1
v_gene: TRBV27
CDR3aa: CASAMGPQAGTEAFF
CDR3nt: TGTGCCAGTGCTATGGGGCCCCAGGCCGGCACTGAAGCTTTCTTT

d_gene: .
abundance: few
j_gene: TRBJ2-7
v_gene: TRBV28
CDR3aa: CASSLRNEQYF
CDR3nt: TGTGCCAGCAGTTTACGTAACGAGCAGTACTTC

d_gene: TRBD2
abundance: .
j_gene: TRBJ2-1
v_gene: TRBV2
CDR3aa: CASSVGGPNEQFF
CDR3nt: TGTGCCAGCAGTGTGGGAGGGCCCAATGAGCAGTTCTTC

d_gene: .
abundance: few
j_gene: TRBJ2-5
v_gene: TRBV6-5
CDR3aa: CASKALNQETQYF
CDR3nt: TGTGCCAGCAAGGCCTTAAACCAAGAGACCCAGTACTTC

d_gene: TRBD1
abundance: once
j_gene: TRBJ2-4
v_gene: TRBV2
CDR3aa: CASSLRGQGDLQYF
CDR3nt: TGTGCCAGCAGTTTGCGAGGACAGGGGGATCTACAGTACTTC

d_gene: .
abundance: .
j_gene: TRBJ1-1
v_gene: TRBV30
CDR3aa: CAWRMSLNTEAFF
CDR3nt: TGTGCCTGGAGGATGAGTTTGAACACTGAAGCTTTCTTT

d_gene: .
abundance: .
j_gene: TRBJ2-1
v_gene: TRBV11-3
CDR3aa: CASSLNPPGTGNNEQFF
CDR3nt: TGTGCCAGCAGCTTAAATCCCCCGGGCACAGGAAACAATGAGCAGTTCTTC

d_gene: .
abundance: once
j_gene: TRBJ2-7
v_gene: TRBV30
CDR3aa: CAWSVPGYEQYF
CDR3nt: TGTGCCTGGAGTGTACCTGGGTACGAGCAGTACTTC

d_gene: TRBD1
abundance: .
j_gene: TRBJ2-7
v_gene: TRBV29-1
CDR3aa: CSVAPGGPYEQYF
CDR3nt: TGCAGCGTTGCGCCAGGGGGACCTTACGAGCAGTACTTC

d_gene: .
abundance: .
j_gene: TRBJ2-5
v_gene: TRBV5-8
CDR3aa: CASSPADF
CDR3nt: TGTGCCAGCAGCCCAGCGGACTTC

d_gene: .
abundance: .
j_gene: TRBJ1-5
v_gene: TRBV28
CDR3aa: CASSPDRQPQHF
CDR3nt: TGTGCCAGCAGCCCGGACAGACAGCCCCAGCATTTT

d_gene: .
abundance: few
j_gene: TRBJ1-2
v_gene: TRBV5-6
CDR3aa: CASTPLGGPGGGYTF
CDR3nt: TGTGCCAGCACACCTCTCGGGGGGCCCGGCGGGGGCTACACCTTC

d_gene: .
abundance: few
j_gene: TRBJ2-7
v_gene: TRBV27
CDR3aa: CASRGATSYEQYF
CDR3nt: TGTGCCAGCAGAGGGGCCACCTCCTACGAGCAGTACTTC

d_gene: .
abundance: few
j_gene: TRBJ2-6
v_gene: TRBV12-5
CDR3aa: CASGFSGANVLTF
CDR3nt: TGTGCTAGTGGTTTCTCTGGGGCCAACGTCCTGACTTTC

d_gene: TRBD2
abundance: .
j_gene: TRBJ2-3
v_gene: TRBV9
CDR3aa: CASSARVVAGDTDTQYF
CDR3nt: TGTGCCAGCAGCGCCCGCGTGGTAGCGGGAGACACAGATACGCAGTATTTT

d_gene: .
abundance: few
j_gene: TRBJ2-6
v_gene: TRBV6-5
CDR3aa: CASTPSGANVLTF
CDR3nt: TGTGCCAGCACTCCCTCTGGGGCCAACGTCCTGACTTTC

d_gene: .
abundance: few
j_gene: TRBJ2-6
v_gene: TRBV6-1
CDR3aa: CASTRASSGANVLTF
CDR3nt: TGTGCCAGCACTAGAGCTTCCTCTGGGGCCAACGTCCTGACTTTC

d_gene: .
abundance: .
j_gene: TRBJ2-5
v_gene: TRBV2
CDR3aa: CASRSGSDLTTQYF
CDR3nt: TGTGCCAGCAGGAGCGGCTCGGACTTAACGACCCAGTACTTC

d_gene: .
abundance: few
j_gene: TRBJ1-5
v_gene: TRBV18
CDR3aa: CASSPQSNQPQHF
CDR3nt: TGTGCCAGCTCACCGCAGAGCAATCAGCCCCAGCATTTT

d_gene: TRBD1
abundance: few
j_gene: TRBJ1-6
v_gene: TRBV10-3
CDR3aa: CAISEEGTEILVYNSPLHF
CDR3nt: TGTGCCATCAGTGAGGAGGGGACAGAGATTCTCGTCTATAATTCACCCCTCCACTTT

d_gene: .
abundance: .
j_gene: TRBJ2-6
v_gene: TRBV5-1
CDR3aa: CASSLAGSSGANVLTF
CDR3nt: TGCGCCAGCAGCTTGGCCGGGAGCTCTGGGGCCAACGTCCTGACTTTC

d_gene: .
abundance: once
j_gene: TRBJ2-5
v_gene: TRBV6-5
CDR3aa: CASSPRARETQYF
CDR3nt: TGTGCCAGCAGCCCTCGGGCAAGAGAGACCCAGTACTTC